The 25 T cell receptor beta chains reported below all come from one sample, sequenced in a study of CD8+ T cells in alopecia areata. The treatment is: oral pan-JAK inhibitor, 5-10 mg twice daily. Extracted RNA was reverse transcribed into cDNA, the sequencing template. Method: immunoSEQ multiplex PCR; TCRdb's copy keeps in-frame clones and lacks some. Here the sample spans 160,000 or so clones, roughly 65% being singletons. The sequencing here drew on CD4+ T cells sorted from blood, taken at week 4, from a patient treated with tofacitinib. All receptors come from a human donor with alopecia areata.

The V call is TRBV29-1, the J call TRBJ1-5; a weak D match, TRBD1 (5 bases). The CDR3 extends over 15 amino acids. Trimming stripped 4 bases from V and 5 bases from J, with 18 bases between. In germline, CDR1 is SQVTM, CDR2 ANQGSEA. CDR3 coding DNA: TGCAGCGTTGGAACTGCCGTCGGGGCAGATCAGCCCCAGCATTTT. As protein: CSVGTAVGADQPQHF.

This chain joins TRBV9 and TRBJ2-1; D gene ambiguous. CDR3 length: 16 amino acids. The V gene lost 4 bases and the J gene lost 0 bases, with 14 bases spanning the gap. Germline-derived CDR1 and CDR2 are SGDLS and YYNGEE. As DNA, the CDR3 is TGTGCCAGCAGCTATCGAGATGGCCGCTCCTACAATGAGCAGTTCTTC. Translating it yields CASSYRDGRSYNEQFF.

Of note for this clone: Other nucleotide sequences from this sample produce the same CDR3. The chain carries TRBV30 and TRBJ2-7, with a tentative D call TRBD2 (5 bases). The CDR3 spans 13 residues. Germline V gene sequence: CDR1 GTSNPN, CDR2 SVGIG (reference sequence). The V and J ends lost 2 bases and 0 bases respectively, with 8 bases between them. CDR3 residues: CAWSRGSSYEQYF. For the CDR3, the DNA is TGTGCCTGGAGTCGGGGTTCCTCCTACGAGCAGTACTTC.

The chain combines TRBV6-1 with TRBJ1-4; 7 bases are a match to TRBD1. J was trimmed by 7 bases and V by 5 bases; bases with no gene match: 10. Germline V gene data show CDR1 as MNHNS and CDR2 as SASEGT. This CDR3 has 15 residues. The CDR3: CASSPTGRGGEKLFF. CDR3 DNA sequence: TGTGCCAGCAGTCCCACCGGCAGGGGGGGTGAAAAACTGTTTTTT.

This clone appeared a single time. The V and J genes are TRBV10-3 and TRBJ1-5; 8 bases are shared with TRBD1. Per the germline V gene, CDR1 is ENHRY and CDR2 is SYGVKD. The CDR3 covers 14 residues. V lost 6 bases, J lost 4 bases, and 5 bases stayed unmatched. The CDR3 DNA follows: TGTGCCATCAGCAAGGACAGGGCGAATCAGCCCCAGCATTTT. Protein sequence: CAISKDRANQPQHF.

The chain uses TRBV5-4 and TRBJ1-5; TRBD1 might be the D (5 bases). This CDR3 contains 15 residues. Trimming took 0 bases from V and 4 from J, leaving 11 bases between them. Germline V gene sequence: CDR1 SGHNT, CDR2 YYREEE (reference sequence). The CDR3 DNA reads as TGTGCCAGCAGCTTGGGATCGGGGCATAATCAGCCCCAGCATTTT. Amino acid sequence: CASSLGSGHNQPQHF.

The chain employs TRBV27 and TRBJ1-5; D unresolved. Trimming shortened V by 3 bases and J by 4 bases, and 13 bases separated the two germline ends. The germline CDR1 and CDR2 sequences are MNHEY and SMNVEV (reference sequence). The CDR3 sequence is 15 residues long. The CDR3 protein is CASSFASNGNQPQHF. CDR3 nucleotides: TGTGCCAGCAGTTTCGCCTCTAATGGGAATCAGCCCCAGCATTTT.

The V and J genes are TRBV7-3 and TRBJ1-2; a possible D gene is TRBD1 (6 bases). The CDR3 spans 11 residues. Trimming removed 4 bases from V and 7 bases from J, with 7 bases in between. The germline CDR1 and CDR2 sequences are SGHTA and FQGTGA. The DNA for the CDR3 is TGTGCCAGCAGCTCAGGGGTTGGCTACACCTTC. The encoded protein is CASSSGVGYTF.

This rearrangement joins TRBV30 to TRBJ1-4; D possibly corresponds to TRBD1 (5 bases). The CDR3 has 18 amino acids. Trimming removed 6 bases at V and 4 bases at J, with 27 bases between. Germline lookup yields CDR1 GTSNPN and CDR2 SVGIG (reference sequence). The CDR3 DNA follows: TGTGCCTGCACACCTAGCAAATTCGGGGCAGCGATTAATGAAAAACTGTTTTTT. Encoded protein: CACTPSKFGAAINEKLFF. Based on the CDR3 plus reference TRBV30 and TRBJ1-4, the full variable domain is SQTIHQWPATLVQPVGSPLSLECTVEGTSNPNLYWYRQAAGRGLQLLFYSVGIGQISSEVPQNLSASRPQDRQFILSSKKLLLSDSGFYLCACTPSKFGAAINEKLFFGSGTQLSVL.

V is TRBV14 and J is TRBJ2-1; tentative D call: TRBD1 (6 bases). CDR1 SGHDN and CDR2 FVKESK come from the germline V gene. The CDR3 is 18 amino acids. Between the trimmed V and J ends, which lost 2 bases and 4 bases, there was a span of 21 bases. CDR3 loop: CASSQIPFSGVGYNEQFF. CDR3 in DNA: TGTGCCAGCAGCCAAATTCCATTTTCAGGGGTTGGGTACAATGAGCAGTTCTTC.

V usage is TRBV27 and J usage is TRBJ1-1; tentative D call: TRBD1 (5 bases). Between the trimmed V and J ends, which lost 3 bases and 1 base, there was a span of 9 bases. The CDR3 is 14 amino acids. Looked up from germline, CDR1 is MNHEY and CDR2 is SMNVEV (reference sequence). CDR3 bases: TGTGCCAGCAGTTTGAAGGGGACGAACACTGAAGCTTTCTTT. Its protein is CASSLKGTNTEAFF.

The CDR3 DNA reads as TGTGCCAGCAGCCAGTTCCCGGGATCCGTTGGTGGGGAGCAGTTCTTC. Its protein product is CASSQFPGSVGGEQFF. V usage is TRBV4-2 and J usage is TRBJ2-1; a weak D match, TRBD2 (5 bases). The V and J ends lost 3 bases and 10 bases respectively, with 22 bases between them. CDR3 size: 16 residues. Germline lookup yields CDR1 LGHNA and CDR2 YNFKEQ.

V and J are TRBV30 and TRBJ2-3; D is unclear. With 4 bases removed from V and 2 bases from J, the gap between germline ends came to 16 bases. Germline values: CDR1 GTSNPN, CDR2 SVGIG (reference sequence). The CDR3 is made up of 15 amino acids. CDR3: CAWTFSRKATDTQYF. CDR3 bases: TGTGCCTGGACCTTCAGTAGGAAGGCCACAGATACGCAGTATTTT.

The V gene is TRBV7-9, the J gene TRBJ1-1; tentative D call: TRBD1 (5 bases). Germline V gene lookup returns CDR1 SEHNR and CDR2 FQNEAQ (reference sequence). This CDR3 contains 16 residues. Trimming cost V 7 bases and J 1 base, with 19 bases left between them. CDR3 sequence: CASTHPGGLKNTEAFF. The DNA of the CDR3 is TGTGCCAGCACCCATCCTGGGGGACTCAAGAACACTGAAGCTTTCTTT.

The rearrangement uses TRBV19 and TRBJ1-2; D is undetermined. This CDR3 contains 13 residues. Deletions cut 3 bases from V and 4 bases from J, with 9 bases between. The germline V gene encodes CDR1 LNHDA and CDR2 SQIVND (reference sequence). For the CDR3, the DNA is TGTGCCAGTAGTATCGGGCAGCCCTATGGCTACACCTTC. Translated: CASSIGQPYGYTF. The full variable domain, rest sourced from reference TRBV19 and TRBJ1-2, is DGGITQSPKYLFRKEGQNVTLSCEQNLNHDAMYWYRQDPGQGLRLIYYSQIVNDFQKGDIAEGYSVSREKKESFPLTVTSAQKNPTAFYLCASSIGQPYGYTFGSGTRLTVV.

The chain links TRBV5-1 to TRBJ1-2; the D is unclear. V was clipped by 2 bases and J by 6 bases, with 8 bases between them. Germline CDR1 is SGHRS and CDR2 is YFSETQ. This CDR3 has 12 amino acids. CDR3 sequence reads: CASSFGGNGYTF. The CDR3 nucleotides read TGCGCCAGCAGCTTCGGAGGGAATGGCTACACCTTC.

The chain is built from TRBV2 and TRBJ1-1, with a possible D match to TRBD1 (5 bases). This CDR3 has 15 residues. V was trimmed by 2 bases and J by 4 bases, leaving 14 bases between them. The germline CDR1 and CDR2 sequences are SNHLY and FYNNEI. CDR3 region: CASSEWDPGITEAFF. The DNA for the CDR3 is TGTGCCAGCAGTGAATGGGACCCGGGGATCACTGAAGCTTTCTTT.

The V and J genes are TRBV11-2 and TRBJ2-5; D gene uncertain. Trimming took 2 bases from V and 2 from J, leaving 18 bases between them. The germline CDR1 and CDR2 sequences are SGHAT and FQNNGV. The CDR3 runs to 17 residues. The CDR3 protein is CASSLSLGTGFQETQYF. The CDR3, as DNA: TGTGCCAGCAGCTTAAGTCTTGGTACCGGCTTTCAAGAGACCCAGTACTTC. The full variable domain, with the rest looked up from reference TRBV11-2 and TRBJ2-5, is EAGVAQSPRYKIIEKRQSVAFWCNPISGHATLYWYQQILGQGPKLLIQFQNNGVVDDSQLPKDRFSAERLKGVDSTLKIQPAKLEDSAVYLCASSLSLGTGFQETQYFGPGTRLLVL.

This clone was counted a few times. The V and J genes are TRBV29-1 and TRBJ2-3; 8 bases line up with TRBD2. Germline V gene sequence: CDR1 SQVTM, CDR2 ANQGSEA. Losses at the gene ends were 4 bases for V and 4 bases for J; bases not matched to a gene: 1. There are 12 residues in the CDR3. The CDR3 is CSVAGGPDTQYF. CDR3 bases: TGCAGCGTTGCGGGGGGGCCAGATACGCAGTATTTT.

J is TRBJ1-2 and V is TRBV15; D gene unclear. The ends were cut back, 2 bases at V and 12 bases at J, with 22 bases in the middle. This CDR3 comprises 15 residues. Germline CDR1 is LNHNV and CDR2 is YYDKDF (reference sequence). The CDR3 reads CATSRSLSGSVRHTF. CDR3 DNA: TGTGCCACCAGCAGAAGCCTGTCCGGGAGTGTCCGGCACACCTTC.

This clone was found a few times. The J gene is TRBJ2-5, the V gene TRBV6-5; D remains ambiguous. This CDR3 comprises 13 residues. Trimming removed 0 bases at V and 5 bases at J, with 7 bases between. CDR1 is MNHEY, CDR2 SVGAGI, per germline. CDR3 loop: CASSYSLTETQYF. The CDR3 bases are TGTGCCAGCAGTTACTCGCTTACGGAGACCCAGTACTTC.

This clone turned up a few times. The chain carries TRBV29-1 and TRBJ2-1; D is unresolved. This CDR3 comprises 10 residues. The ends were cut back, 1 base at V and 8 bases at J, with 3 bases in the middle. Germline CDR1 reads SQVTM; CDR2 reads ANQGSEA. CDR3 sequence: CSVEVDEQFF. The CDR3 DNA sequence: TGCAGCGTTGAAGTTGATGAGCAGTTCTTC.

The V call is TRBV29-1, the J call TRBJ2-1, with D unresolved. CDR1 is SQVTM, CDR2 ANQGSEA, per germline. The V and J ends lost 4 bases and 5 bases respectively, with 9 bases between them. CDR3 length: 12 amino acids. The CDR3 is CSVAYVDNEQFF. As DNA, the CDR3 is TGCAGCGTTGCATATGTTGACAATGAGCAGTTCTTC.

The chain combines TRBV6-5 with TRBJ1-1, with TRBD1 identical over 8 bases. With 4 bases clipped from V and 3 bases from J, the junction kept 4 bases outside the gene matches. Germline V gives CDR1 MNHEY, CDR2 SVGAGI. The CDR3 extends over 14 amino acids. The CDR3 DNA follows: TGTGCCAGCAGTTTGACAGGGGCATACACTGAAGCTTTCTTT. Translation gives CASSLTGAYTEAFF.

The V gene is TRBV4-1, the J gene TRBJ1-1; D is undetermined. Germline CDR1 is MGHRA and CDR2 is YSYEKL. V shed 0 bases and J shed 0 bases, with 2 bases lying between them. The CDR3 has 13 amino acids. DNA for the CDR3: TGCGCCAGCAGCCAAGATCTGAACACTGAAGCTTTCTTT. The encoded protein is CASSQDLNTEAFF.